This TCR beta chain emerged from a study of blood T cell repertoires in COVID-19. Study-wide background: PBMCs, B-cell-depleted T cells, or T cells were the source of the cDNA or gDNA that made up the material.

The CDR3 spans 15 residues. Trimming at V came to 3 bases and at J to 0 bases, leaving 4 bases not matched to a gene. Per germline, CDR1 MNHNS and CDR2 SASEGT. Methods used by the authors: Scientists estimated how many nucleated cells there were by amplifying reference gene primers. Sequencing used immunoSEQ multiplex PCR; TCRdb keeps in-frame clones, though not all of them. That table is the source of V, J and clone size, and D and trimming were worked out from the DNA. Here the sample spans about 130,000 clones, roughly four fifths being singletons. The receptor's source is a woman in her 50s with acute or convalescent COVID-19. Sequencing was performed on peripheral blood. J is TRBJ1-2 and V is TRBV6-1; TRBD1 matches 7 bases. The CDR3 nucleotides read TGTGCCAGCAGTGATGGCGGGACAGCTAACTATGGCTACACCTTC. Its protein is CASSDGGTANYGYTF.